These 23 T cell receptor beta chains originate from one sample sequenced in a study of post-analysis software for immune sequencing data. The study, taken as a whole, reports: About 5 TRBV segments, including TRBV5-6, TRBV5-1 and TRBV20-1, were more frequent in patients than controls.

Antigens for these TCRs are unknown. Presence of unique molecular identifiers characterized the TCR beta cDNA libraries. MiXCR was run by TCRdb on the PCR reads, yielding one entry per CDR3 protein. The sample includes about 560,000 distinct CDR3 sequences, 44% of them seen just once. The sequenced sample consisted of blood. The source of these receptors is a girl aged 5-17 years with multiple sclerosis.

The chain's CDR3 is CASSLLLVRNTEAFF. CDR3 nucleotide sequence: TGTGCCAGCAGCTTACTCCTCGTTCGGAACACTGAAGCTTTCTTT. The gene calls are TRBV13 and TRBJ1-1, with D unclear. Germline-derived CDR1 and CDR2 are PRHDT and FYEKMQ (reference sequence). Deletions cut 2 bases from V and 1 base from J, with 11 bases between. CDR3 length: 15 residues.

This clonotype showed up just a few times. This chain connects TRBV7-3 to TRBJ2-1, with TRBD2 identical over 14 bases. V was pared by 8 bases and J by 10 bases, with 10 bases of the junction left unmatched. The CDR3 covers 15 residues. The germline V gene encodes CDR1 SGHTA and CDR2 FQGTGA. Here the CDR3 reads CASRQTSGGVNEQFF. The CDR3 DNA sequence: TGTGCCAGCCGTCAGACTAGCGGGGGGGTCAACGAGCAGTTCTTC. Using reference TRBV7-3 and TRBJ2-1 for the parts outside the CDR3, the full variable domain is GAGVSQTPSNKVTEKGKYVELRCDPISGHTALYWYRQSLGQGPEFLIYFQGTGAADDSGLPNDRFFAVRPEGSVSTLKIQRTERGDSAVYLCASRQTSGGVNEQFFGPGTRLTVL.

J is TRBJ2-4 and V is TRBV20-1; D is unclear. This CDR3 has 13 amino acids. Germline V gene lookup returns CDR1 DFQATT and CDR2 SNEGSKA (reference sequence). V was shortened by 0 bases and J by 7 bases, with 10 bases between the two germline ends. The CDR3 DNA sequence: TGCAGTGCTAGAGAGACGGGTGGGAACATTCAGTACTTC. This codes for CSARETGGNIQYF.

The chain recombines TRBV7-3 with TRBJ2-4; 12 nucleotides agree with TRBD2. V was pared by 8 bases and J by 7 bases, with 9 bases of the junction left unmatched. The CDR3 has 15 residues. Germline V lookup: CDR1 SGHTA, CDR2 FQGTGA. The CDR3 DNA follows: TGTGCCAGCCGGACTAGCGGGGTCACTGGGAACATTCAGTACTTC. Its translation is CASRTSGVTGNIQYF. Full variable domain (outside the CDR3, taken from reference TRBV7-3 and TRBJ2-4): GAGVSQTPSNKVTEKGKYVELRCDPISGHTALYWYRQSLGQGPEFLIYFQGTGAADDSGLPNDRFFAVRPEGSVSTLKIQRTERGDSAVYLCASRTSGVTGNIQYFGAGTRLSVL.

The chain couples TRBV7-2 to TRBJ2-5; D is possibly TRBD2 (5 bases). Germline V gene sequence: CDR1 SGHTA, CDR2 FQGNSA. Trimming left V 5 bases short and J 7 bases short, with 14 bases between. CDR3 size: 13 residues. The DNA of the CDR3 is TGTGCCAGCAGCCTGGGTCCCGGAGGGACCCAGTACTTC. This codes for CASSLGPGGTQYF.

The chain combines TRBV10-3 with TRBJ2-4; 9 bases line up with TRBD1. With the DNA end fitting TRBJ2-7 better, the J assignment may be wrong. The CDR3 covers 16 residues. CDR1 and CDR2 from the germline V gene are ENHRY and SYGVKD. CDR3 amino acids: CAIMGVRGTGRYEQYF. For the CDR3, the DNA is TGTGCCATCATGGGAGTCCGGGGGACAGGGCGCTACGAGCAGTACTTC.

A few counts support this clonotype. J is TRBJ1-2 and V is TRBV15; unclear D gene. Germline CDR1 is LNHNV and CDR2 is YYDKDF (reference sequence). This CDR3 is 12 amino acids long. V was shortened by 0 bases and J by 6 bases, with 5 bases between the two germline ends. DNA of the CDR3: TGTGCCACCAGCAGAGACAAGAATGGCTACACCTTC. It yields the protein CATSRDKNGYTF.

The V call is TRBV12-3 or TRBV12-4, the J call TRBJ2-1; D may be TRBD2 (6 bases). The CDR3 runs 15 residues. Trimming cost V 6 bases and J 8 bases, with 20 bases left between them. The CDR3 DNA reads as TGTGCCAGCAGACCGGCTAGCGAGTTCCTGCATGAGCAGTTCTTC. This encodes CASRPASEFLHEQFF.

This chain links TRBV12-3 or TRBV12-4 with TRBJ1-2; 9 bases are shared with TRBD1. V was clipped by 5 bases and J by 8 bases; unmatched bases: 9. CDR3 length: 14 residues. The DNA for the CDR3 is TGTGCCAGCAGTCCTGGGACAGGGAGGAACGGCTACACCTTC. Translation: CASSPGTGRNGYTF.

This clonotype appeared a few times. In nucleotides, the CDR3 is TGTGCCAGCAGCGTAGGGGCAGGGCACGATCAGCCCCAGCATTTT. Translating gives CASSVGAGHDQPQHF. This sequence joins TRBV9 and TRBJ1-5, with a tentative D call TRBD1 (5 bases). V shed 0 bases and J shed 5 bases, with 12 bases lying between them. Germline-derived CDR1 and CDR2 are SGDLS and YYNGEE. CDR3 length: 15 amino acids.

The CDR3 is CAIRDSNSYEQYF. The CDR3 coding sequence is TGTGCCATCAGGGACAGCAACTCCTACGAGCAGTACTTC. V usage is TRBV10-3 and J usage is TRBJ2-7; tentatively, D is TRBD1 (6 bases). This CDR3 has 13 amino acids. CDR1 is ENHRY, CDR2 SYGVKD, per germline. V was cut by 6 bases and J by 0 bases, with 9 bases left in between.

This clonotype has more than one count but fewer than ten. This chain joins TRBV7-9 and TRBJ2-1, with 9 bases identical to TRBD1. Germline-derived CDR1 and CDR2 are SEHNR and FQNEAQ (reference sequence). This CDR3 spans 20 amino acids. With 3 bases clipped from V and 5 bases from J, the junction kept 20 bases outside the gene matches. CDR3: CASSFGTGGGGGLPNNEQFF. The DNA of the CDR3 is TGTGCCAGCAGCTTCGGAACAGGGGGCGGGGGTGGTCTACCGAACAATGAGCAGTTCTTC.

The chain combines TRBV20-1 with TRBJ1-5, with no clear D. V was pared by 1 base and J by 3 bases, with 13 bases between. The germline CDR1 and CDR2 sequences are DFQATT and SNEGSKA (reference sequence). The CDR3 is made up of 15 amino acids. The CDR3, as DNA: TGCAGTGCTAGAGGAGCGGTGGGCGACAATCAGCCCCAGCATTTT. Encoded protein: CSARGAVGDNQPQHF.

As concerns this clonotype: One junction end disagrees with the germline gene, perhaps due to a read error. This rearrangement joins TRBV12-3 or TRBV12-4 to TRBJ2-7; no definite D call. The length of the CDR3 is 13 residues. DNA for the CDR3: TGTGCCAGCAGTCCCCGTTGGATCTACGAGCAGTATTTC. Its protein is CASSPRWIYEQYF.

The chain recombines TRBV24-1 with TRBJ2-3, with TRBD2 as a possible D gene (5 bases). With 3 bases removed from V and 2 bases from J, the gap between germline ends came to 8 bases. Germline assignment: CDR1 KGHDR and CDR2 SFDVKD. CDR3 length: 14 residues. The CDR3 protein is CATSDPRVTDTQYF. The CDR3 DNA sequence: TGTGCCACCAGTGATCCGAGGGTCACAGATACGCAGTATTTT.

The CDR3 region is CASSIQRQHRGYGYTF. CDR3 coding DNA: TGTGCCAGTAGTATCCAGAGACAGCATCGAGGCTATGGCTACACCTTC. J is TRBJ1-2 and V is TRBV19, with TRBD1 as a possible D gene (5 bases). The CDR3 consists of 16 residues. V gave up 3 bases and J gave up 4 bases, with 18 bases separating them. The germline V gene encodes CDR1 LNHDA and CDR2 SQIVND (reference sequence). Full variable domain (remainder filled in from reference TRBV19 and TRBJ1-2): DGGITQSPKYLFRKEGQNVTLSCEQNLNHDAMYWYRQDPGQGLRLIYYSQIVNDFQKGDIAEGYSVSREKKESFPLTVTSAQKNPTAFYLCASSIQRQHRGYGYTFGSGTRLTVV.

The chain couples TRBV3-1 to TRBJ1-1, with no clear D. Germline V gene data show CDR1 as LGHDT and CDR2 as YNNKEL (reference sequence). The CDR3 length is 12 residues. V was trimmed by 5 bases and J by 4 bases, leaving 8 bases between them. DNA for the CDR3: TGTGCCAGCAGCGTAATCGGCACTGAAGCTTTCTTT. Translated: CASSVIGTEAFF. Full variable domain (rest looked up from reference TRBV3-1 and TRBJ1-1): DTAVSQTPKYLVTQMGNDKSIKCEQNLGHDTMYWYKQDSKKFLKIMFSYNNKELIINETVPNRFSPKSPDKAHLNLHINSLELGDSAVYFCASSVIGTEAFFGQGTRLTVV.

Points on this clonotype: One end of the junction fails to match germline, which may point to a read error. The chain recombines TRBV5-1 with TRBJ2-5; 10 positions match TRBD2. Germline-derived CDR1 and CDR2 are SGHRS and YFSETQ. CDR3 size: 15 residues. CDR3 amino acids: CASRLGTSEKETQYF. DNA for the CDR3: TGCGCCAGCAGATTGGGGACTAGCGAGAAAGAGACCCAGTACTTC. Together with reference TRBV5-1 and TRBJ2-5, the CDR3 gives the full variable domain: KAGVTQTPRYLIKTRGQQVTLSCSPISGHRSVSWYQQTPGQGLQFLFEYFSETQRNKGNFPGRFSGRQFSNSRSEMNVSTLELGDSALYLCASRLGTSEKETQYFGPGTRLLVL.

The CDR3 protein is CASRRGEGQPQHF. As DNA, the CDR3 is TGCGCCAGCAGAAGGGGGGAAGGTCAGCCCCAGCATTTT. The V call is TRBV5-1, the J call TRBJ1-5; D may be TRBD1 (6 bases). Germline V CDR1 and CDR2: SGHRS, YFSETQ. The CDR3 covers 13 residues. V shed 5 bases and J shed 6 bases, with 12 bases lying between them.

The CDR3 sequence is CASSLYGTGILGNEKLFF. In DNA form, the CDR3 reads TGCGCCAGCAGCTTGTACGGGACAGGGATACTTGGCAATGAAAAACTGTTTTTT. V gene TRBV5-1 combines with J gene TRBJ1-4; 9 nucleotides align to TRBD1. Germline loops: CDR1 SGHRS, CDR2 YFSETQ. V trimming: 1 base; J trimming: 5 bases; junction bases outside the gene matches: 12. The CDR3 has 18 amino acids.

The chain joins TRBV5-1 to TRBJ2-3; D is possibly TRBD2 (6 bases). This CDR3 region has 16 residues. Germline CDR1 SGHRS, CDR2 YFSETQ. V was cut by 4 bases and J by 6 bases, with 21 bases left in between. CDR3 DNA sequence: TGCGCCAGCAGCATCACCTCAGGGTTGGAGGGGGATACGCAGTATTTT. Translation: CASSITSGLEGDTQYF.

This clonotype was counted between two and nine times. The gene calls are TRBV6-1 and TRBJ2-3; tentative D call: TRBD2 (6 bases). Trimming left V 0 bases short and J 2 bases short, with 12 bases between. The CDR3 loop spans 16 amino acids. CDR1 is MNHNS and CDR2 is SASEGT in the germline V gene. CDR3 sequence reads: CASSEALGLLTDTQYF. CDR3 nucleotides: TGTGCCAGCAGTGAAGCGTTGGGACTTCTCACAGATACGCAGTATTTT.

This clonotype has more than one count but fewer than ten. The chain joins TRBV12-3 or TRBV12-4 to TRBJ1-2; 8 bases map to TRBD1. This CDR3 is 15 amino acids long. Trimming at V came to 5 bases and at J to 5 bases, leaving 10 bases not matched to a gene. CDR3 in amino acids: CASSLGDRRRYGYTF. In nucleotides, the CDR3 is TGTGCCAGCAGTCTTGGGGACAGGCGCCGATATGGCTACACCTTC.